The present T cell receptor (beta chain) was sequenced within a study of CD8+CD57+ T cells in acquired aplastic anemia listed by TCRdb under 2018. A note on the overall study: Extracted DNA from sorted CD4+ and CD8+ cells averaged approximately 3 ug, ranging from roughly 0.2 to 30 ug. An average of approximately 10 million reads for CD4+ cells and approximately 11 million reads for CD8+ cells was obtained from healthy donor samples.

TCR repertoires of sorted CD4+ and CD8+ blood T cells from severe aplastic anemia patients and healthy subjects were deep-sequenced in the study. Ficoll-Paque density gradient centrifugation was used to isolate peripheral blood mononuclear cells. Before DNA extraction, CD4+ and CD8+ T cells were sorted by FACS or by magnetic beads. The paper's findings and limits, for the study overall: No significant difference in CD8+ Simpson's diversity was found between patients and healthy controls (P=0.060). Roughly 29 CD8+ CDR3 sequences were shared between patients and controls but appeared highly expressed in patients and within their immunodominant clones.

TCR beta VDJ combination and CDR3 sequence profiling used genomic DNA as the template. An Illumina HiSeq 2000 was the platform used for TCR repertoire sequencing. The original pipeline was this. Repertoires were assessed using TRBV/TRBJ rearrangement plots, CDR3 size and DJ length profiles, and Simpson's diversity index. The most abundant DNA sequence in the deep sequencing data was taken as the immunodominant clone. CDR3 amino acid sequences were screened for sharing across subjects and were compared with published repertoires and the VDJdb database. TCRdb reprocessing: public reads trimmed at Q25 with fastp, clones called with MiXCR, in-frame beta chains kept. A single entry per CDR3 protein holds the most common genes and DNA from its merged rows. The V and J calls shown here were made by TCRdb, not taken from the authors' results. For this sample the table gives about 420,000 distinct CDR3 sequences, of which about 70% were detected only once. Together, the top ten hold 3% to 5% of the sample.

This clonotype was detected many times. There is no known antigen for this receptor. No qualities accompany the bases; no much larger clone lies one base away. What was sequenced was sorted CD4+, CD8+, or CD8+CD57+ T cells (not recorded which) from PBMCs. The source is a human donor in good health, serving as a control.

In nucleotides, the sequence is TGTGCCACCAGCAGGGATTCCGGGGGTTGGGTGAACACTGAAGCTTTCTTT. Its protein reads: CATSRDSGGWVNTEAFF. Recombination joined TRBV15 with TRBJ1-1, with TRBD1 as a weak D call on 5 bases. V is reduced by 3 bases and J by 0 bases, leaving a spacing of 17 bases between them. Per the germline V gene (reference sequence), LNHNV is the CDR1 and YYDKDF is the CDR2. The CDR3 has 17 amino acids, counting the end cysteine and phenylalanine. The CDR3 DNA has 51 bases and is translated from base 1.